The source of this TCR beta chain is a study of blood T cell repertoires in COVID-19. The wider study: Italy, Spain and the United States were the sources of the convalescent and acute COVID-19 samples. T cells, B-cell-depleted T cells, or PBMCs supplied cDNA or gDNA.

The authors' processing: Cell counts per sample came from amplifying reference gene primers. TCRdb keeps only in-frame clones here, not all; method: immunoSEQ multiplex PCR. That table furnishes V, J and clone size, whereas the DNA furnished D and trimming. The sample lists roughly 170,000 clones, approximately 85% seen once, with approximately 1.2% in the top ten. Trimming at V came to 3 bases and at J to 7 bases, leaving 9 bases not matched to a gene. This CDR3 region has 14 residues. Germline V gene data show CDR1 as SGDLS and CDR2 as YYNGEE. The clonotype comes from a man in his sixties who had recovered from COVID-19. The source material was peripheral blood. The V and J genes are TRBV9 and TRBJ1-1, with TRBD1 identical over 7 bases. This chain's CDR3 is CASSGRDSGLEAFF. The DNA for the CDR3 is TGTGCCAGCAGCGGCCGGGACAGCGGGCTTGAAGCTTTCTTT.